The 8 T cell receptor beta chains below come from one sample, sequenced in a study of blood T cell repertoires in COVID-19. Clones were read by immunoSEQ multiplex PCR, and TCRdb kept only the in-frame ones, dropping some. The profile shows around 300,000 clones, approximately 90% of them singletons. Sequenced sample: peripheral blood. All receptors come from a woman aged 25 to 39 with COVID-19, enrolled during active disease.

The chain has TRBV9 and TRBJ2-2; D possibly corresponds to TRBD2 (6 bases). The CDR3 is 16 residues long. The ends were cut back, 7 bases at V and 2 bases at J, with 18 bases in the middle. Germline values: CDR1 SGDLS, CDR2 YYNGEE. This CDR3 is CASGRPYILNTGELFF. The CDR3 nucleotides read TGTGCCAGCGGGAGGCCGTACATTTTAAACACCGGGGAGCTGTTTTTT. The variable domain in full, with the rest retrieved from reference TRBV9 and TRBJ2-2, is DSGVTQTPKHLITATGQRVTLRCSPRSGDLSVYWYQQSLDQGLQFLIQYYNGEERAKGNILERFSAQQFPDLHSELNLSSLELGDSALYFCASGRPYILNTGELFFGEGSRLTVL.

A single count supports this clone. The rearrangement links TRBV7-8 to TRBJ1-6; TRBD1 agrees at 7 bases. Germline CDR1 reads SGHVS; CDR2 reads FQNEAQ. The CDR3 contains 15 residues. Unmatched junction bases numbered 10, after V lost 7 bases and J lost 7 bases. The CDR3 is CASIPDRVGNSPLHF. For the CDR3, the DNA is TGTGCCAGCATCCCAGACAGGGTTGGGAATTCACCCCTCCACTTT.

V and J are TRBV19 and TRBJ2-1; 8 positions match TRBD2. J was trimmed by 3 bases and V by 10 bases; bases with no gene match: 8. This CDR3 is built from 14 residues. CDR1 is LNHDA and CDR2 is SQIVND in the germline V gene (reference sequence). The CDR3 DNA reads as TGTGCCACCATAGCCAGCGGGAGCTACAATGAGCAGTTCTTC. Amino acids: CATIASGSYNEQFF.

V usage is TRBV9 and J usage is TRBJ2-7; 13 nucleotides match TRBD2. With V trimmed by 7 bases and J by 6 bases, 7 bases remained unmatched. There are 14 residues in the CDR3. Germline CDR1 is SGDLS and CDR2 is YYNGEE. The CDR3 loop is CASSPGTSGTEQYF. The CDR3, as DNA: TGTGCCAGCTCCCCCGGGACTAGCGGGACCGAGCAGTACTTC.

This chain links TRBV27 with TRBJ2-1, with D possibly matching TRBD2 (5 bases). V lost 1 base, J lost 9 bases, and 19 bases lay in between. Germline lookup yields CDR1 MNHEY and CDR2 SMNVEV (reference sequence). This CDR3 is built from 16 residues. The CDR3: CASSLFQTADFGEQFF. The CDR3 coding sequence is TGTGCCAGCAGTTTATTTCAGACGGCGGACTTTGGTGAGCAGTTCTTC.

V is TRBV18 and J is TRBJ2-1; the match to TRBD2 covers 10 bases. Germline loops: CDR1 KGHSH, CDR2 LQKENI. V was clipped by 1 base and J by 6 bases; unmatched bases: 3. This CDR3 has 15 amino acids. CDR3 in DNA: TGTGCCAGCTCACCACAGAGACTAGCGGGCAATGAGCAGTTCTTC. Protein: CASSPQRLAGNEQFF.

The table lists this clone with a count of one. This chain connects TRBV3-1 (or the pseudogene TRBV3-2) to TRBJ1-2; D is possibly TRBD1 (5 bases). From germline, CDR1 is LGHDT and CDR2 YNNKEL (reference sequence). V was shortened by 4 bases and J by 5 bases, with 11 bases between the two germline ends. CDR3 length: 13 residues. CDR3 DNA sequence: TGTGCCAGCAGCCCCTCAGGGTTGTATGGCTACACCTTC. It is translated as CASSPSGLYGYTF.

J is TRBJ2-7 and V is TRBV15; 7 bases agree with TRBD1. Trimming at V came to 0 bases and at J to 6 bases, leaving 8 bases not matched to a gene. This CDR3 is 15 amino acids long. Germline CDR1 LNHNV, CDR2 YYDKDF (reference sequence). The CDR3 reads CATSRDDRDAGEQYF. Written as DNA, the CDR3 is TGTGCCACCAGCAGAGATGACAGGGACGCGGGCGAGCAGTACTTC.